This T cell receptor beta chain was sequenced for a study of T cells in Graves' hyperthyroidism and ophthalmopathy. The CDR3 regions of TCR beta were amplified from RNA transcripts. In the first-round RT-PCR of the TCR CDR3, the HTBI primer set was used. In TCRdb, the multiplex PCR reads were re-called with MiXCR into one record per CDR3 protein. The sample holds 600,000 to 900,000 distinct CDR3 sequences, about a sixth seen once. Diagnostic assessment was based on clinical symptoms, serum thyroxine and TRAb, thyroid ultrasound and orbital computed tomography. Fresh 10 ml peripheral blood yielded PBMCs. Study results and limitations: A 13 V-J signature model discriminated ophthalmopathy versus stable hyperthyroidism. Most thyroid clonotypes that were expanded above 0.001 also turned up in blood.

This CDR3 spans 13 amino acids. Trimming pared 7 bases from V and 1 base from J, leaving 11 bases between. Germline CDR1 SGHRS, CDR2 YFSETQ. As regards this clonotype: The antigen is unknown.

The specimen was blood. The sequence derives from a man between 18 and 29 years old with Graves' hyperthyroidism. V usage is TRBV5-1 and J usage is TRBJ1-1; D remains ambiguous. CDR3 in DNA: TGCGCCAGCTCCCAGAATCAGAACACTGAAGCTTTCTTT. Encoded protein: CASSQNQNTEAFF.